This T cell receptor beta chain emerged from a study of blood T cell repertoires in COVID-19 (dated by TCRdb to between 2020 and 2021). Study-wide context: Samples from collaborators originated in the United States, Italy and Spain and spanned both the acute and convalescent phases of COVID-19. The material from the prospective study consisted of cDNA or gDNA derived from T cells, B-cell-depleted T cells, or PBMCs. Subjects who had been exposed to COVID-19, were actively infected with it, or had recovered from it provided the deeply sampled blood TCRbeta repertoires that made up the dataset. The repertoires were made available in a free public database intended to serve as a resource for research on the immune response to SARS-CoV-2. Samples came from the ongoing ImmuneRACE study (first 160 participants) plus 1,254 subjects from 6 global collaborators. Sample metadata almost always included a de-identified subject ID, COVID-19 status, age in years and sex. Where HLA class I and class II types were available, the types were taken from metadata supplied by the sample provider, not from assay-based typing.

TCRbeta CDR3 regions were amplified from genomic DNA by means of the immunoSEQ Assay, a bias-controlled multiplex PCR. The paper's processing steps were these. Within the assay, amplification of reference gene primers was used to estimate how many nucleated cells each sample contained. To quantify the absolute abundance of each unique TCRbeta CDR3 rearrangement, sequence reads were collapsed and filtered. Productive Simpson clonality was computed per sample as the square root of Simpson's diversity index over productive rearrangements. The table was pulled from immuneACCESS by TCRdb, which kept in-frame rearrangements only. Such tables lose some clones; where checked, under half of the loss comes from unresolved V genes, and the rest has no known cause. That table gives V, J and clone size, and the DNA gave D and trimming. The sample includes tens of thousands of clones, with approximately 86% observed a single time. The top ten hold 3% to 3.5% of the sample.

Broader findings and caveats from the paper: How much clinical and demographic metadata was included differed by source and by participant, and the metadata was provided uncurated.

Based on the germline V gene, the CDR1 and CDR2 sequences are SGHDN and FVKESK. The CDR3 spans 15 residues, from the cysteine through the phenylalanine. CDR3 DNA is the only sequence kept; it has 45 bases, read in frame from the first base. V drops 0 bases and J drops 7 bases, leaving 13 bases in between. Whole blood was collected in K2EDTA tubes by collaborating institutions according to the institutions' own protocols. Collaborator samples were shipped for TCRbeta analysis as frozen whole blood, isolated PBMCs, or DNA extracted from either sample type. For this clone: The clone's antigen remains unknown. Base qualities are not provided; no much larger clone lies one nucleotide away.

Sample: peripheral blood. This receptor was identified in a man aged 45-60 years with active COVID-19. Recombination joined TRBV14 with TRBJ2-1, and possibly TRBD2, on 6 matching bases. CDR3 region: CASSQDWIRGNEQFF. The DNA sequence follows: TGTGCCAGCAGCCAAGATTGGATCCGGGGGAATGAGCAGTTCTTC.